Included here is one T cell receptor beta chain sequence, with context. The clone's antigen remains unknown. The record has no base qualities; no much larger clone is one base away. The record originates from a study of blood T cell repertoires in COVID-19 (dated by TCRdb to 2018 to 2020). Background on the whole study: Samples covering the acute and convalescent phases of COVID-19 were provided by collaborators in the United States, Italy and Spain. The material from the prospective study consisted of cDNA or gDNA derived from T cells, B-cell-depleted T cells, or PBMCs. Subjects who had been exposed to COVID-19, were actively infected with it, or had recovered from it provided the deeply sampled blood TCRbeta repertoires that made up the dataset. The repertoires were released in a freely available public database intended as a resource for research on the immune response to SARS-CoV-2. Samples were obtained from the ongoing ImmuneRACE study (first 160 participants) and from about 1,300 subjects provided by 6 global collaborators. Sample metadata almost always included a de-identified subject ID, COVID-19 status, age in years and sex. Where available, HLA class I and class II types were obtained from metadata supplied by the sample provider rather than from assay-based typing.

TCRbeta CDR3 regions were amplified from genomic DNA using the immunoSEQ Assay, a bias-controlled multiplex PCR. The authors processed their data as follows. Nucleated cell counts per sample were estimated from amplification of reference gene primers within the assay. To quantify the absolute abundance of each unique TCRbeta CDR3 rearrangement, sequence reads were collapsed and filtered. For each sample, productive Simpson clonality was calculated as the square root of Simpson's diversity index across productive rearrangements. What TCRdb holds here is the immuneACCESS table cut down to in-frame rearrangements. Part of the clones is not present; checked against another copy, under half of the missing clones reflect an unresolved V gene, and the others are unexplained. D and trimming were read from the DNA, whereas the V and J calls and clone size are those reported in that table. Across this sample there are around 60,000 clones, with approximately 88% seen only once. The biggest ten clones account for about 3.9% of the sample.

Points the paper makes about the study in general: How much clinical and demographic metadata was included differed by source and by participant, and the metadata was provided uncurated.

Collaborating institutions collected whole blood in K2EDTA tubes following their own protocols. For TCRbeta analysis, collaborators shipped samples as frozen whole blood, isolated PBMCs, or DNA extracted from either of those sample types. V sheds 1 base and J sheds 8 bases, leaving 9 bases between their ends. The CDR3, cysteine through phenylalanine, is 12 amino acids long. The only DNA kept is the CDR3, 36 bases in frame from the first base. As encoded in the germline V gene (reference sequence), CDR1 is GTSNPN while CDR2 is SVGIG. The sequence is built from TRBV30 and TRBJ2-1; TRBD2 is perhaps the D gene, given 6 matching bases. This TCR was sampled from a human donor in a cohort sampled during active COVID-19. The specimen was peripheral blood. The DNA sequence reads TGTGCCTGGAGTGCAGGAGGGTATGAGCAGTTCTTC. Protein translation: CAWSAGGYEQFF.